What follows are 16 T cell receptor beta chains derived from one specimen sequenced in a study of blood T cells in healthy people across ages. PCR was performed a second time for about 6 to 11 cycles using a sample-barcoded 5' primer and a J-beta primer mix. MiXCR, applied by TCRdb to the 5' RACE reads, yields one record per CDR3 protein. The sample lists 650,000 to 1,000,000 distinct CDR3 sequences, 35% to 40% seen once, with over 10% in the top ten. The sequencing input was blood. Source of these receptors: a man between 18 and 35 years old in good health.

The chain joins TRBV9 to TRBJ2-1; D might be TRBD1 (6 bases). Per the germline V gene, CDR1 is SGDLS and CDR2 is YYNGEE. The V gene lost 6 bases and the J gene lost 2 bases, with 33 bases spanning the gap. This CDR3 has 21 amino acids. The CDR3 sequence is CASISEPGTFSTSTTYNEQFF. The CDR3 DNA reads as TGTGCCAGCATCTCTGAACCTGGGACATTTTCAACCTCTACTACCTACAATGAGCAGTTCTTC.

This clonotype was picked up many times. The V gene is TRBV7-6, the J gene TRBJ2-2; D is perhaps TRBD1 (6 bases). The germline gives CDR1 SGHVS, CDR2 FNYEAQ. The germline V and J ends were trimmed by 4 bases and 6 bases, with 18 bases remaining between them. This CDR3 is 16 amino acids long. This CDR3 is CASSSKLGARAGELFF. CDR3 in DNA: TGTGCCAGCAGCTCGAAATTGGGGGCAAGGGCCGGGGAGCTGTTTTTT.

This clonotype was seen more than once but under ten times. The chain uses TRBV20-1 and TRBJ1-1; perhaps TRBD1 as D (5 bases). The CDR3 spans 14 residues. The germline CDR1 and CDR2 sequences are DFQATT and SNEGSKA (reference sequence). The V and J ends lost 3 bases and 0 bases respectively, with 11 bases between them. The CDR3 nucleotides are TGCAGTGCTAGCGGGGACGGGGTGAACACTGAAGCTTTCTTT. It specifies CSASGDGVNTEAFF.

In its sample, this clonotype was seen many times. The J gene is TRBJ2-7, the V gene TRBV20-1, with 9 bases fitting TRBD1. J was trimmed by 7 bases and V by 1 base; bases with no gene match: 5. This CDR3 contains 13 residues. Germline V gives CDR1 DFQATT, CDR2 SNEGSKA (reference sequence). The CDR3: CSARGDRGGEQYF. CDR3 DNA sequence: TGCAGTGCTAGAGGCGACAGGGGGGGTGAGCAGTACTTC.

With regard to this clonotype: The junction does not match germline at one end; this may be a read error. This chain connects TRBV5-1 to TRBJ2-3; TRBD1 is a possible D gene (5 bases). Germline CDR1 reads SGHRS; CDR2 reads YFSETQ. There are 14 residues in the CDR3. CDR3 in amino acids: CASTLIRGSDTQYF. CDR3 DNA sequence: TGCGCCAGCACCTTGATTAGGGGATCAGATACGCAGTATTTT.

This clonotype was recorded a few times. The chain carries TRBV20-1 and TRBJ1-4, with D uncertain. This CDR3 is built from 14 residues. The germline CDR1 and CDR2 sequences are DFQATT and SNEGSKA (reference sequence). V gave up 3 bases and J gave up 0 bases, with 8 bases separating them. CDR3 DNA sequence: TGCAGTGCTAGTCGCGCTCCAACTAATGAAAAACTGTTTTTT. This sequence encodes CSASRAPTNEKLFF.

The chain recombines TRBV4-2 with TRBJ2-7; the D gene is possibly TRBD2 (6 bases). CDR1 LGHNA and CDR2 YNFKEQ come from the germline V gene. V dropped 1 base and J dropped 7 bases, with 14 bases sitting between them. The CDR3 is 14 residues long. The CDR3 DNA sequence: TGTGCCAGCAGCCAAGGGGGAGGCTACAATGAGCAGTACTTC. Its protein product is CASSQGGGYNEQYF.

On this clonotype: One junction end disagrees with the germline gene, perhaps due to a read error. The V call is TRBV27, the J call TRBJ1-2; D gene unclear. Germline assignment: CDR1 MNHEY and CDR2 SMNVEV (reference sequence). The CDR3 is 14 residues long. CDR3 DNA: TGTGCCAGCAGTTTACGGGGTTCTAACCATGGCTACACCTTC. This codes for CASSLRGSNHGYTF.

This chain links TRBV5-1 with TRBJ2-2; TRBD1 or TRBD2 may be the D gene (5 bases each). CDR1 SGHRS and CDR2 YFSETQ come from the germline V gene. Trimming took 4 bases from V and 0 from J, leaving 13 bases between them. The CDR3 contains 16 residues. DNA of the CDR3: TGCGCCAGCAGCCCACGAGGGGATCCGAACACCGGGGAGCTGTTTTTT. Protein sequence: CASSPRGDPNTGELFF. Full variable domain (rest looked up from reference TRBV5-1 and TRBJ2-2): KAGVTQTPRYLIKTRGQQVTLSCSPISGHRSVSWYQQTPGQGLQFLFEYFSETQRNKGNFPGRFSGRQFSNSRSEMNVSTLELGDSALYLCASSPRGDPNTGELFFGEGSRLTVL.

The chain carries TRBV5-1 and TRBJ2-1; 7 nucleotides line up with TRBD2. The germline V gene has CDR1 SGHRS and CDR2 YFSETQ. V lost 4 bases to trimming and J lost 9 bases; unmatched junction nucleotides: 10. The CDR3 has 14 amino acids. Here the CDR3 reads CASSMWSGASEQFF. The DNA of the CDR3 is TGCGCCAGCAGCATGTGGAGCGGGGCGAGTGAGCAGTTCTTC.

Points on this clonotype: Given a much more abundant clone one base away, this may be a read error. The chain employs TRBV7-9 and TRBJ2-7; tentatively, D is TRBD1 or TRBD2 (5 bases each). Trimming took off 3 bases at V and 4 bases at J, with 13 bases between the two ends. The CDR3 covers 14 residues. Per germline, CDR1 SEHNR and CDR2 FQNEAQ (reference sequence). This CDR3 reads CASSFPGRYYEQYF. The CDR3 coding sequence is TGTGCCAGCAGCTTTCCGGGACGCTATTACGAGCAGTACTTC.

The chain uses TRBV4-3 and TRBJ2-5, with D unresolved. The CDR3 totals 15 residues. The ends were cut back, 0 bases at V and 1 base at J, with 9 bases in the middle. Per the germline V gene, CDR1 is LGHNA and CDR2 is YSLEER. In nucleotides, the CDR3 is TGCGCCAGCAGCCAAGATATTTCTCCCCAAGAGACCCAGTACTTC. It codes for CASSQDISPQETQYF.

This clonotype was observed a few times. The chain uses TRBV11-1 and TRBJ2-1; TRBD2 aligns across 7 bases. Germline CDR1 is SGHAT and CDR2 is FQDESV (reference sequence). CDR3 length: 15 residues. V lost 4 bases and J lost 2; bases outside the gene matches: 5. This CDR3 reads CASSWGGGPYNEQFF. CDR3 nucleotides: TGTGCCAGCAGCTGGGGGGGAGGTCCCTACAATGAGCAGTTCTTC.

The chain links TRBV5-1 to TRBJ2-1, with 9 bases lining up with TRBD2. The CDR3 consists of 15 residues. Per germline, CDR1 SGHRS and CDR2 YFSETQ. V gave up 0 bases and J gave up 9 bases; unmatched junction bases: 7. The CDR3 is CASSLAAGGPGEQFF. In DNA form, the CDR3 reads TGCGCCAGCAGCTTGGCGGCGGGGGGGCCAGGTGAGCAGTTCTTC.

This sequence joins TRBV12-3 or TRBV12-4 and TRBJ2-3, with 9 bases that match TRBD2. Trimming removed 3 bases from V and 2 bases from J; junction bases left unmatched: 6. The CDR3 has 16 amino acids. CDR3 residues: CASSFSSGVYTDTQYF. In DNA form, the CDR3 reads TGTGCCAGCAGTTTCTCTAGCGGGGTCTACACAGATACGCAGTATTTT.

V and J are TRBV6-5 and TRBJ1-6, with unresolved D. The CDR3 covers 15 residues. The germline CDR1 and CDR2 sequences are MNHEY and SVGAGI. V gave up 0 bases and J gave up 8 bases, with 11 bases separating them. The CDR3 here is CASSYSLAVDSPLHF. The CDR3 DNA reads as TGTGCCAGCAGTTACTCACTGGCAGTCGATTCACCCCTCCACTTT.